This T cell receptor beta chain comes out of a study of response to subunit inactivated influenza vaccine. General study points: After each seasonal influenza vaccination, few new T cells are recruited, the authors suggested.

In regard to this clonotype: The target antigen is unknown.

The CDR3 totals 15 residues. Trimming took off 1 base at V and 1 base at J, with 7 bases between the two ends. Germline-derived CDR1 and CDR2 are LGHNA and YSLEER. MiXCR was run by TCRdb on the RT-PCR reads, yielding one entry per CDR3 protein. This table holds some 600,000 distinct CDR3 sequences, about 14% found once. The sample here was PBMCs from blood, taken approximately 15 days before vaccination. The sequence came from a man aged 50 to 59 who received an inactivated influenza vaccine. The rearrangement links TRBV4-3 to TRBJ2-2; D unresolved. CDR3: CASSQVEQNTGELFF. The CDR3 coding sequence is TGCGCCAGCAGCCAAGTCGAACAGAACACCGGGGAGCTGTTTTTT.